This T cell receptor (beta chain) was documented in a study of blood T cells in healthy people across ages. A sample-barcoded 5' primer and a J-beta primer mix were used in a second PCR of roughly 7 to 12 cycles. All samples gave at least 2.5 million CDR3-containing paired-end reads. Each CDR3 protein gets one entry after TCRdb re-called the 5' RACE reads with MiXCR. The repertoire holds hundreds of thousands of distinct CDR3 sequences, with around 48% as singletons. Every sample had a minimum of 6.5 million PBMCs isolated. Findings and limits, study-wide: The fall in TCR beta diversity per million T cells was roughly linear with age. Naive T cell percentage showed a strong correlation with the diversity of TCR beta.

There are 17 residues in the CDR3. Concerning this clonotype itself: Its specificity is unknown.

This clonotype originated in a man of 80 years or more in good health. The sequencing sample was made of blood. The rearrangement uses TRBV21-1 and TRBJ1-5; the table's D gene call, TRBD1, was not cross checked with the DNA. TRBV21-1 is noted as a pseudogene. The DNA for the CDR3 is TGTGCCAGCAGCAAAACCCGGACACATAATAGCAATCAGCCCCAGCATTTT. Translation: CASSKTRTHNSNQPQHF.